Listed below are T cell receptor beta chains from one sample, sequenced in a study of CD8 T cells in Susac syndrome. TCRdb analysed the immunoSEQ multiplex PCR reads with MiXCR anew, one entry per CDR3 protein. The repertoire includes about 150,000 distinct CDR3 sequences, approximately 93% of them detected once, and more than 0.2% sits in the top ten. Material for sequencing was CD8+ T cells from PBMCs. The receptors stem from a human donor with multiple sclerosis. CDR3s include the opening cysteine and the closing phenylalanine or tryptophan. The D gene is left open where the match is weak.

TRBJ2-6	TRBV7-6	NA	CASSLASRRGANVLTF	TGTGCCAGCAGCTTAGCTTCCAGGCGGGGGGCCAACGTCCTGACTTTC
TRBJ2-1	TRBV15	NA	CATSRDRSAEIQDYNEQFF	TGTGCCACCAGCAGAGATCGGTCTGCCGAGATTCAAGACTACAATGAGCAGTTCTTC
TRBJ1-1	TRBV20-1	TRBD1	CSAKATGAAFF	TGCAGTGCTAAGGCGACAGGGGCGGCTTTCTTT
TRBJ2-7	TRBV4-1	TRBD1	CASSLAPDRITYEQYF	TGCGCCAGCAGCCTTGCCCCGGACAGGATTACCTACGAGCAGTACTTC
TRBJ2-5	TRBV12-3/TRBV12-4	NA	CASSAEGVETQYF	TGTGCCAGCAGTGCCGAGGGAGTAGAGACCCAGTACTTC
TRBJ1-2	TRBV13	NA	CASRSGGNYGYTF	TGTGCCAGCAGGTCCGGCGGTAACTATGGCTACACCTTC
TRBJ2-1	TRBV25-1	NA	CASSDRRNEQFF	TGTGCCAGCAGTGATCGGCGCAATGAGCAGTTCTTC
TRBJ2-3	TRBV9	NA	CASSVAGATDTQYF	TGTGCCAGCAGCGTAGCCGGGGCCACAGATACGCAGTATTTT
TRBJ1-2	TRBV9	NA	CASSPDGSPLYGYTF	TGTGCCAGCAGCCCGGACGGATCACCCCTCTATGGCTACACCTTC
TRBJ1-6	TRBV15	TRBD1	CATSKGGVGGSPLHF	TGTGCCACCAGCAAAGGGGGCGTGGGGGGTTCACCCCTCCACTTT
TRBJ2-1	TRBV7-9	TRBD1	CASTSGTGKYNEQFF	TGTGCCAGCACCTCCGGGACAGGGAAATACAATGAGCAGTTCTTC
TRBJ1-1	TRBV15	NA	CATSRGPKMNTEAFF	TGTGCCACCAGCAGGGGACCTAAGATGAACACTGAAGCTTTCTTT
TRBJ1-1	TRBV29-1	NA	CSALGGVSSTEAFF	TGCAGCGCCTTGGGGGGGGTTAGTAGTACTGAAGCTTTCTTT
TRBJ2-7	TRBV7-9	NA	CASSPEDYEQYF	TGTGCCAGCAGCCCAGAGGACTACGAGCAGTACTTC
TRBJ1-2	TRBV20-1	NA	CSARDRWSGDVMYGYTF	TGCAGTGCTAGAGATCGATGGAGCGGGGACGTGATGTATGGCTACACCTTC
TRBJ2-3	TRBV30	NA	CASCWVRGNDRADTQYF	TGTGCCTCCTGCTGGGTGCGGGGAAATGACCGCGCAGATACGCAGTATTTT
TRBJ1-3	TRBV20-1	TRBD1	CSALDRGENTIYF	TGCAGTGCCCTCGACAGGGGTGAAAACACCATATATTTT